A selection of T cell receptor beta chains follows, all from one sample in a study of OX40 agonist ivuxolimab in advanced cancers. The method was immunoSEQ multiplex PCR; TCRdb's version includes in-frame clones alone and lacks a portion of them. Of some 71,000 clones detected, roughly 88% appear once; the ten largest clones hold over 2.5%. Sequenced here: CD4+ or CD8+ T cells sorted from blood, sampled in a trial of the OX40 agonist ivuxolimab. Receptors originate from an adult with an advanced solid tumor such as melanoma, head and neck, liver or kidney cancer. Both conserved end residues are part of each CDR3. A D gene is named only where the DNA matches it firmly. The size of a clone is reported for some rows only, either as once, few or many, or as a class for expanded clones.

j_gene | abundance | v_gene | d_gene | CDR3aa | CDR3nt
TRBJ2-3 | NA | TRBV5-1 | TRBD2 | CASSKLAGGSTDTQYF | TGCGCCAGCAGCAAACTAGCGGGGGGTAGCACAGATACGCAGTATTTT
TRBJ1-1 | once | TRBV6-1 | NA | CASVPRQNTEAFF | TGTGCCAGCGTACCCAGACAGAACACTGAAGCTTTCTTT
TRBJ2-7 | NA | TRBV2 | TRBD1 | CASSEGQGFPSSSYEQYF | TGTGCCAGCAGTGAGGGACAGGGGTTCCCTTCCAGCTCCTACGAGCAGTACTTC
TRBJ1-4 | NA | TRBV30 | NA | CAWVDRLGEKLFF | TGTGCCTGGGTAGACAGACTGGGAGAAAAACTGTTTTTT
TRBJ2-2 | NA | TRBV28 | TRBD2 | CASTPRLADGGELFF | TGTGCCAGCACCCCACGACTAGCGGATGGCGGGGAGCTGTTTTTT
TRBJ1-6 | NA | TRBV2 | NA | CASSVEVFNSPLHF | TGTGCCAGCAGTGTGGAGGTGTTTAATTCACCCCTCCACTTT
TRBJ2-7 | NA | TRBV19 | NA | CASSRLGLGHEQYF | TGTGCCAGTAGTAGGTTGGGATTAGGGCACGAGCAGTACTTC
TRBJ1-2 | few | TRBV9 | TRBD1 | CASSVQGEGGYTF | TGTGCCAGCTCCGTTCAGGGGGAGGGTGGCTACACCTTC
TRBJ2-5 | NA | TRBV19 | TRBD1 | CASSATGAQETQYF | TGTGCCAGTAGCGCGACAGGGGCCCAAGAGACCCAGTACTTC
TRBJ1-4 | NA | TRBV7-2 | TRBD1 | CASSSRGTTLFF | TGTGCCAGCAGCTCCAGGGGGACAACGCTGTTTTTT
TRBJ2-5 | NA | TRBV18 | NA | CASSPQSVRETQYF | TGTGCCAGCTCACCCCAGAGTGTTCGGGAGACCCAGTACTTC
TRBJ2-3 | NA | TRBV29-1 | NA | CSVVRGGDTQYF | TGCAGCGTTGTAAGGGGTGGAGATACGCAGTATTTT
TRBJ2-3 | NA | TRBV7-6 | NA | CASSSQSNTDTQYF | TGTGCCAGCAGTTCCCAAAGTAACACAGATACGCAGTATTTT
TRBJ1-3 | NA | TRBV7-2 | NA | CASSFPGNTIYF | TGTGCCAGCAGCTTTCCGGGAAACACCATATATTTT
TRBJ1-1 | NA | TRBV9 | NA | CASSVAGLSDTEAFF | TGTGCCAGCAGCGTAGCTGGTCTGTCGGACACTGAAGCTTTCTTT
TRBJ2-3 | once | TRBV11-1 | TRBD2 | CASRKSGGEDTDTQYF | TGTGCCAGCAGGAAGAGCGGGGGGGAGGATACAGATACGCAGTATTTT
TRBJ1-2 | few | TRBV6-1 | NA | CASSESGWGYTF | TGTGCCAGCAGTGAATCTGGCTGGGGCTACACCTTC
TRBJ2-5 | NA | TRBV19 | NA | CASRHKDLVTQYF | TGTGCCAGTAGGCATAAGGATTTGGTGACCCAGTACTTC
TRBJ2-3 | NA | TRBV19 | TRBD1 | CASSISFGGTGSTDTQYF | TGTGCCAGTAGTATATCTTTTGGGGGGACAGGGAGCACAGATACGCAGTATTTT
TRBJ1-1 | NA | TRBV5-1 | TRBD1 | CASSLGQGMNTEAFF | TGCGCCAGCAGCTTGGGACAGGGGATGAACACTGAAGCTTTCTTT
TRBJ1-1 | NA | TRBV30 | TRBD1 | CAWDRDTEAFF | TGTGCCTGGGACAGGGACACTGAAGCTTTCTTT
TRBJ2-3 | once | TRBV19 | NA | CATRGGLSSDTQYF | TGTGCCACCCGAGGGGGACTATCTAGCGATACGCAGTATTTT
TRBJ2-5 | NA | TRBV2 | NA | CASNSNMAEETQYF | TGTGCCAGCAACTCCAACATGGCGGAGGAGACCCAGTACTTC
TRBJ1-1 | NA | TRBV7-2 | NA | CASSLFEEAFF | TGTGCCAGCAGCTTATTTGAGGAAGCTTTCTTT
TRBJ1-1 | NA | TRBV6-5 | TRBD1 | CASSYWTGATEAFF | TGTGCCAGCAGTTACTGGACAGGGGCCACTGAAGCTTTCTTT
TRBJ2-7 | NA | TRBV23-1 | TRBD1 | CATNPGQGSYEQYF | TGCGCCACCAATCCCGGACAGGGCTCCTACGAGCAGTACTTC
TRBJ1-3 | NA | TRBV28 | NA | CASSSPQAQVRNTIYF | TGTGCCAGCAGTTCTCCACAGGCACAGGTTCGAAACACCATATATTTT
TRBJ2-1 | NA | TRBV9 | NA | CASSGGGHEQFF | TGTGCCAGCAGTGGGGGGGGCCATGAGCAGTTCTTC
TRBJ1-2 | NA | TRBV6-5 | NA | CASREPWGAGGYTF | TGTGCCAGCAGAGAGCCCTGGGGGGCAGGAGGCTACACCTTC
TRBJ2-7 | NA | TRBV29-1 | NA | CSVEPVGEPYEQYF | TGCAGCGTTGAGCCGGTGGGGGAGCCCTACGAGCAGTACTTC
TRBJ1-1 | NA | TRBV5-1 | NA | CASSLEVTENTEAFF | TGCGCCAGCAGCTTGGAAGTGACAGAGAACACTGAAGCTTTCTTT
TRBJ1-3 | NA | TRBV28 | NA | CASSIEGRHLRNTIYF | TGTGCCAGCAGTATCGAAGGACGGCACCTCCGAAACACCATATATTTT
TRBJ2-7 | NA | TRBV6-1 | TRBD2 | CASNRAGGYEQYF | TGTGCCAGCAACCGAGCGGGGGGATACGAGCAGTACTTC
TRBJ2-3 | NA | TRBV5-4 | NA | CASSSEQGGTDTQYF | TGTGCCAGCAGCTCCGAACAGGGCGGCACAGATACGCAGTATTTT
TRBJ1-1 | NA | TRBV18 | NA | CASSPFRVLDTEAFF | TGTGCCAGCTCACCGTTCCGGGTTCTGGACACTGAAGCTTTCTTT
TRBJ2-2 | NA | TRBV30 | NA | CAGKAWVDTGELFF | TGTGCGGGGAAGGCGTGGGTAGACACCGGGGAGCTGTTTTTT
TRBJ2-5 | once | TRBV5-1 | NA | CASSLGGFQETQYF | TGCGCCAGCAGCTTGGGGGGGTTCCAAGAGACCCAGTACTTC
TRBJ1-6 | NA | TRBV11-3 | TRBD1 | CASSFRGVDSPLHF | TGTGCCAGCAGCTTCAGGGGGGTGGATTCACCCCTCCACTTT
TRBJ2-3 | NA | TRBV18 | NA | CASSPDADTQYF | TGTGCCAGCTCACCTGACGCAGATACGCAGTATTTT
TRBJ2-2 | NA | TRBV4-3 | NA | CASSQEFVRTGELFF | TGCGCCAGCAGCCAAGAATTCGTCAGGACCGGGGAGCTGTTTTTT
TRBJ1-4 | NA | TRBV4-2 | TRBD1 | CASSQDGQGATTNEKLFF | TGTGCCAGCAGCCAAGATGGACAGGGGGCAACAACTAATGAAAAACTGTTTTTT
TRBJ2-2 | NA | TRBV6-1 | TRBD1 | CASSVLGQGPGDTGELFF | TGTGCCAGCAGTGTCCTTGGACAGGGGCCGGGGGACACCGGGGAGCTGTTTTTT
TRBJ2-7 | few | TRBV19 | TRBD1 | CASSVDRGRRYEQYF | TGTGCCAGTAGTGTCGACAGGGGGAGACGCTACGAGCAGTACTTC
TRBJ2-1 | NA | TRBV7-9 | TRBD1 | CASSWGTESNEQFF | TGTGCCAGCAGCTGGGGGACAGAGAGCAATGAGCAGTTCTTC
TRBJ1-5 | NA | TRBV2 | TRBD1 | CASRPGTGNQPQHF | TGTGCCAGCAGACCCGGGACAGGGAATCAGCCCCAGCATTTT
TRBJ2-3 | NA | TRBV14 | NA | CASSQAIGTGFTDTQYF | TGTGCCAGCAGCCAAGCTATAGGAACGGGATTCACAGATACGCAGTATTTT
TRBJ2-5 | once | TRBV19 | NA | CASSAKGERRPQETQYF | TGTGCCAGTAGTGCCAAAGGGGAACGTCGGCCCCAAGAGACCCAGTACTTC
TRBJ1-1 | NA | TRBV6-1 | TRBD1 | CASSVWDRNTEAFF | TGTGCCAGCAGCGTTTGGGACAGGAACACTGAAGCTTTCTTT
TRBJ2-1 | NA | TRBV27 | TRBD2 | CATKGLAGGDNEQFF | TGTGCCACCAAAGGACTAGCGGGGGGGGACAATGAGCAGTTCTTC
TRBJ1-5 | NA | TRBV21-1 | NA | CARYYGAGMNNQPQHF | TGTGCCAGGTATTATGGGGCGGGGATGAACAATCAGCCCCAGCATTTT
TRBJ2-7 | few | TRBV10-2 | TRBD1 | CASRNDRDYEQYF | TGCGCCAGCAGGAACGACAGGGACTACGAGCAGTACTTC
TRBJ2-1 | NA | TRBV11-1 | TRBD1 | CASSLRTGTGDFRNEQFF | TGTGCCAGCAGCTTGAGGACCGGGACAGGGGATTTCAGGAATGAGCAGTTCTTC
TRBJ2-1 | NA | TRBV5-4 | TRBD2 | CASSDPSGGPYNEQFF | TGTGCCAGCAGCGACCCTAGCGGGGGGCCCTACAATGAGCAGTTCTTC
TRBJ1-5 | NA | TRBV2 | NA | CASSGGIGDNQPQHF | TGTGCCAGCAGTGGAGGGATTGGGGACAATCAGCCCCAGCATTTT
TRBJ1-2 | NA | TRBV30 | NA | CAWSTDRRYGYTF | TGTGCCTGGAGTACGGACCGGCGCTATGGCTACACCTTC
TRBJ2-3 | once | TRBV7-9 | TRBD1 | CASSLTGTGVDTQYF | TGTGCCAGCAGCCTTACCGGGACAGGGGTAGATACGCAGTATTTT
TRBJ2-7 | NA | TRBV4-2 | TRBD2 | CASSRGQRGEYEQYF | TGTGCCAGCAGCCGCGGACAGCGGGGGGAGTACGAGCAGTACTTC